Below, 25 T cell receptor beta chains from the same sample are listed, as sequenced in a study of response to subunit inactivated influenza vaccine. TCRdb passed the RT-PCR reads through MiXCR, listing each CDR3 protein once. Of hundreds of thousands of distinct CDR3 sequences listed, around 15% are singletons. Sequenced material: PBMCs from blood, taken roughly 15 days before vaccination. These receptors all come from a man aged 50 to 60 who received an inactivated influenza vaccine.

There are a few counts of this clonotype. The CDR3 region is CSVRGAAQYF. CDR3 bases: TGCAGTGTCAGAGGGGCTGCCCAGTATTTT. This chain joins TRBV20-1 and TRBJ2-3; D might be TRBD1 or TRBD2, each matching 5 bases. V shed 7 bases and J shed 12 bases, with 14 bases lying between them. This CDR3 spans 10 amino acids. The germline V gene encodes CDR1 DFQATT and CDR2 SNEGSKA (reference sequence).

This chain uses TRBV7-2 with TRBJ2-7; D is possibly TRBD2 (5 bases). V gave up 3 bases and J gave up 3 bases, with 9 bases separating them. The germline CDR1 and CDR2 sequences are SGHTA and FQGNSA. The CDR3 consists of 13 residues. The CDR3 coding sequence is TGTGCCAGCAGCTTGCAAGAGGGCTACGAGCAGTACTTC. Protein sequence: CASSLQEGYEQYF.

This clonotype was seen once. The chain has TRBV4-2 and TRBJ1-5; possible D gene TRBD1, 6 bases. V was trimmed by 0 bases and J by 7 bases, leaving 13 bases between them. Germline CDR1 LGHNA, CDR2 YNFKEQ. The CDR3 extends over 15 amino acids. The CDR3 DNA reads TGTGCCAGCAGCCAAGATTGGGGGGGGCTACAGCCCCAGCATTTT. Amino acids: CASSQDWGGLQPQHF.

This clonotype was counted many times. The rearrangement uses TRBV12-3 or TRBV12-4 and TRBJ2-1, with D unclear. CDR3 length: 13 residues. Trimming took 6 bases from V and 3 from J, leaving 9 bases between them. The CDR3 nucleotides are TGTGCCAGCAGCGGACGGGTCTACAATGAGCAGTTCTTC. This sequence encodes CASSGRVYNEQFF.

This clonotype was seen a few times. The CDR3 protein is CASSKDYSYNEQFF. DNA of the CDR3: TGTGCCAGCAGTAAGGACTACTCCTACAATGAGCAGTTCTTC. The gene calls are TRBV6-2 or TRBV6-3 and TRBJ2-1; possibly TRBD2 for D (6 bases). The germline gives CDR1 MNHEY, CDR2 SVGEGT. The CDR3 has 14 residues. V shed 5 bases and J shed 0 bases, with 8 bases lying between them.

V is TRBV4-2 and J is TRBJ1-2; weak D call: TRBD1 (6 bases). CDR3 length: 17 residues. V was clipped by 4 bases and J by 5 bases, with 23 bases between them. Germline V gene data show CDR1 as LGHNA and CDR2 as YNFKEQ. In nucleotides, the CDR3 is TGTGCCAGCAGCCCAGGAGGGACACAGGTCTTCTTTTATGGCTACACCTTC. It specifies CASSPGGTQVFFYGYTF.

The rearrangement links TRBV7-2 to TRBJ1-2; D not resolved. V lost 3 bases and J lost 7, with 12 bases in between. The CDR3 runs 13 residues. The V gene's germline CDR1 is SGHTA and CDR2 FQGNSA. CDR3 coding DNA: TGTGCCAGCAGCTTCGGCAGCAGGTTTGGCTACACCTTC. It translates to CASSFGSRFGYTF.

This clonotype was found a few times. The V and J genes are TRBV9 and TRBJ1-6, with TRBD1 matching 11 bases. The CDR3 length is 16 residues. Unmatched junction bases numbered 5, after V lost 0 bases and J lost 9 bases. Germline CDR1 reads SGDLS; CDR2 reads YYNGEE. Written as DNA, the CDR3 is TGTGCCAGCAGCGTAGATCTGGACAGGGGGCTTTCACCCCTCCACTTT. Protein: CASSVDLDRGLSPLHF.

The gene calls are TRBV24-1 and TRBJ2-1, with D hard to call. The CDR3 has 12 residues. Germline CDR1 and CDR2: KGHDR and SFDVKD. V was trimmed by 11 bases and J by 6 bases, leaving 13 bases between them. The CDR3 protein is CASDLPVNEQFF. CDR3 nucleotides: TGTGCCAGTGATTTGCCGGTCAATGAGCAGTTCTTC.

This clonotype was observed a few times. The chain links TRBV12-3 or TRBV12-4 to TRBJ2-7, with 14 positions matching TRBD2. The CDR3 sequence is 18 residues long. Trimming took 5 bases from V and 0 from J; bases not matched to a gene: 9. In nucleotides, the CDR3 is TGTGCCAGCAGTCCGGGACTAGCGGGAGTAGTGAGCTCCTACGAGCAGTACTTC. Amino acids: CASSPGLAGVVSSYEQYF.

The chain couples TRBV6-1 to TRBJ2-1; D may be TRBD1 or TRBD2 (7 bases each). Germline assignment: CDR1 MNHNS and CDR2 SASEGT. The CDR3 is made up of 16 amino acids. V shed 6 bases and J shed 7 bases, with 22 bases lying between them. CDR3 coding DNA: TGTGCCAGCAGGATGTCAGGGGGGGGGCCTTATAATGAGCAGTTCTTC. This gives the protein CASRMSGGGPYNEQFF.

This clonotype was seen many times. At one end the junction does not follow the germline gene, possibly because of a read error. The chain recombines TRBV5-1 with TRBJ1-1; 9 positions match TRBD1. The germline V gene encodes CDR1 SGHRS and CDR2 YFSETQ. CDR3 length: 15 residues. The CDR3 is CASSSGTGMNTEAFF. The CDR3 nucleotides read TGTGCCAGCAGCTCCGGGACAGGGATGAACACTGAAGCTTTCTTT.

The V call is TRBV25-1, the J call TRBJ1-2, with D hard to call. V was shortened by 1 base and J by 8 bases, with 11 bases between the two germline ends. The CDR3 runs 13 residues. CDR1 MGHDK and CDR2 SYGVNS come from the germline V gene. Here the CDR3 reads CASSELLGLGYTF. The CDR3 nucleotides read TGTGCCAGCAGTGAATTATTAGGGTTGGGCTACACCTTC.

V is TRBV20-1 and J is TRBJ1-2; 8 bases agree with TRBD1. Germline V gene data show CDR1 as DFQATT and CDR2 as SNEGSKA (reference sequence). This CDR3 comprises 15 residues. V shed 3 bases and J 4 bases; nucleotides not matched to a gene: 10. The CDR3 here is CSASNRGAEIYGYTF. The CDR3 DNA reads TGCAGTGCTAGTAACAGGGGGGCAGAAATCTATGGCTACACCTTC.

The rearrangement links TRBV5-6 to TRBJ1-4; D gene unclear. CDR3 length: 13 residues. V lost 4 bases and J 7 bases, leaving 11 bases between the germline ends. Germline V CDR1 and CDR2: SGHDT, YYEEEE. The CDR3 is CASSPARGEKLFF. CDR3 sequence (DNA): TGTGCCAGCAGCCCGGCGCGTGGTGAAAAACTGTTTTTT.

This clonotype showed up many times. V gene TRBV15 combines with J gene TRBJ2-1, with D perhaps matching TRBD2 (6 bases). The germline V gene has CDR1 LNHNV and CDR2 YYDKDF (reference sequence). V was shortened by 1 base and J by 5 bases, with 6 bases between the two germline ends. The CDR3 has 13 residues. The CDR3 DNA sequence: TGTGCCACCAGCAGAGTAGCGGACAATGAGCAGTTCTTC. Amino acids: CATSRVADNEQFF.

At least ten counts were recorded for this clonotype. V gene TRBV7-2 combines with J gene TRBJ2-7; TRBD1 is a possible D gene (5 bases). Germline values: CDR1 SGHTA, CDR2 FQGNSA. V dropped 5 bases and J dropped 2 bases, with 19 bases sitting between them. This CDR3 is 16 amino acids long. Here the CDR3 reads CASSPRGRPPTYEQYF. The CDR3 DNA reads as TGTGCCAGCAGCCCTAGGGGCAGGCCCCCGACCTACGAGCAGTACTTC.

This clonotype was detected many times. CDR3 residues: CASRGTSTDTQYF. CDR3 coding DNA: TGTGCCAGCAGAGGGACTAGCACAGATACGCAGTATTTT. V gene TRBV6-1 combines with J gene TRBJ2-3; D may be TRBD2 (6 bases). The V end lost 6 bases, the J end lost 0 bases, and 7 bases lay between the germline ends. Germline CDR1 and CDR2: MNHNS and SASEGT. The CDR3 contains 13 residues.

This clonotype was detected only a few times. The V and J genes are TRBV20-1 and TRBJ2-7; perhaps D is TRBD1 or TRBD2 (6 bases each). The germline gives CDR1 DFQATT, CDR2 SNEGSKA (reference sequence). CDR3 length equals 15 residues. V lost 1 base and J lost 4, with 17 bases in between. The CDR3 loop reads CSARGGSGAGYEQYF. CDR3 DNA sequence: TGCAGTGCTAGAGGGGGTTCGGGGGCAGGATACGAGCAGTACTTC.

There are a few counts of this clonotype. The chain couples TRBV15 to TRBJ2-7; D unresolved. The CDR3 has 15 residues. Looked up from germline, CDR1 is LNHNV and CDR2 is YYDKDF (reference sequence). V dropped 0 bases and J dropped 3 bases, with 12 bases sitting between them. The CDR3 loop is CATSRDPHEVYEQYF. The CDR3 DNA sequence: TGTGCCACCAGCAGAGACCCCCATGAGGTCTACGAGCAGTACTTC.

V gene TRBV5-1 combines with J gene TRBJ1-5, with TRBD1 identical over 9 bases. V lost 0 bases and J lost 5; bases outside the gene matches: 3. This CDR3 region has 15 residues. Germline CDR1 SGHRS, CDR2 YFSETQ. CDR3 nucleotides: TGCGCCAGCAGCTTGGAGGGACAGGGTCATCAGCCCCAGCATTTT. Its protein is CASSLEGQGHQPQHF.

This clonotype was detected many times. The chain carries TRBV20-1 and TRBJ2-5, with D perhaps TRBD2 (6 bases). Trimming shortened V by 6 bases and J by 4 bases, and 12 bases separated the two germline ends. Germline CDR1 is DFQATT and CDR2 is SNEGSKA (reference sequence). The CDR3 loop spans 12 amino acids. CDR3 coding DNA: TGCAGTGCCCAGTGGGGGGTAGAGACCCAGTACTTC. This sequence encodes CSAQWGVETQYF.

The sample holds a few counts of this clonotype. The chain has TRBV2 and TRBJ2-7; 7 nucleotides line up with TRBD1. Looked up from germline, CDR1 is SNHLY and CDR2 is FYNNEI. CDR3 size: 14 residues. Trimming took 5 bases from V and 4 from J; bases not matched to a gene: 8. The CDR3 here is CASSFQRQGYEQYF. The CDR3 DNA follows: TGTGCCAGCAGTTTCCAAAGACAGGGTTACGAGCAGTACTTC.

This clonotype appeared many times. The chain uses TRBV15 and TRBJ2-2; D is unresolved. This CDR3 is built from 14 residues. Germline-derived CDR1 and CDR2 are LNHNV and YYDKDF (reference sequence). V was pared by 0 bases and J by 5 bases, with 7 bases between. The CDR3 DNA sequence: TGTGCCACCAGCAGAGAGGGGAATACCGGGGAGCTGTTTTTT. It codes for CATSREGNTGELFF.

The chain couples TRBV7-8 to TRBJ2-2; 9 bases match TRBD1. Trimming at V came to 6 bases and at J to 5 bases, leaving 7 bases not matched to a gene. Germline CDR1 is SGHVS and CDR2 is FQNEAQ. CDR3 length equals 15 residues. Here the CDR3 DNA reads TGTGCCAGCAGACCGGGACAGGGTCATACCGGGGAGCTGTTTTTT. This sequence encodes CASRPGQGHTGELFF.